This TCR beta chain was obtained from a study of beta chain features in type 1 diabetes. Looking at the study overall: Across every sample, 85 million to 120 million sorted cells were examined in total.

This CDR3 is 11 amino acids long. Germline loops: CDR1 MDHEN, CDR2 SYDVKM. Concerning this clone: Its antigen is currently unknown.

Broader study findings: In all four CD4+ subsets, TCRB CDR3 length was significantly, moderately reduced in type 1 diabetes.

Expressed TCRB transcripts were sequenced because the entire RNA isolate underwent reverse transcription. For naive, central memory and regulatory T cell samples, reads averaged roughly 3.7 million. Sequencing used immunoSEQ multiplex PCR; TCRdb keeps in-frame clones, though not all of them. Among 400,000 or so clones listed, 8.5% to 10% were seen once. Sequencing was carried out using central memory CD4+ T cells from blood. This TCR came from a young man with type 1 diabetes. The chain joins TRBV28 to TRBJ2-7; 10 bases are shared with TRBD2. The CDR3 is CGTSGTYEQYF. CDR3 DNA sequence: TGTGGGACTAGCGGTACCTACGAGCAGTACTTC.